Following are 8 T cell receptor beta chains from one sample sequenced in a study of identical twins. TCRdb reprocessed the 5' RACE reads via MiXCR and lists one record per CDR3 protein. The data hold some 760,000 distinct CDR3 sequences, with about 18% observed a single time. These data were also reused for a study on T cells expressing NK-cell markers.

Source material: PBMCs. The receptors here all came from a woman under 30 in good health.

The table lists this clonotype with a few counts. The J gene is TRBJ2-1, the V gene TRBV29-1; TRBD1 aligns across 7 bases. Germline values: CDR1 SQVTM, CDR2 ANQGSEA. J gave up 6 bases and V 4 bases, and 6 bases lay outside the gene matches. CDR3 size: 13 residues. For the CDR3, the DNA is TGCAGCGTTGCATTGGCAGGGGGCAATGAGCAGTTCTTC. It yields the protein CSVALAGGNEQFF.

The genes are TRBV12-3 or TRBV12-4 and TRBJ1-5; a possible D gene is TRBD1 (6 bases). The CDR3 runs 14 residues. V lost 1 base and J lost 7, with 11 bases in between. In DNA form, the CDR3 reads TGTGCCAGCAGTTTAGGAGGGGGACGGCAGCCCCAGCATTTT. Its translation is CASSLGGGRQPQHF.

This rearrangement joins TRBV7-9 to TRBJ2-2; D perhaps matches TRBD1 (5 bases). The CDR3 is 12 residues long. The ends were cut back, 6 bases at V and 8 bases at J, with 10 bases in the middle. Germline V CDR1 and CDR2: SEHNR, FQNEAQ (reference sequence). The CDR3 is CASRPGMGELFF. The DNA for the CDR3 is TGTGCCAGCAGACCAGGGATGGGGGAGCTGTTTTTT.

This clonotype was recorded a few times. The chain carries TRBV20-1 and TRBJ2-1; 12 positions match TRBD2. Germline V gene data show CDR1 as DFQATT and CDR2 as SNEGSKA (reference sequence). The junction had 2 bases not matched to a gene; V was cut back by 5 bases and J by 9 bases. The CDR3 loop spans 12 amino acids. The DNA of the CDR3 is TGCAGTGCTTTGACTAGCGGGGGTGAGCAGTTCTTC. Amino acids: CSALTSGGEQFF.

V gene TRBV6-1 combines with J gene TRBJ2-3; a possible D gene is TRBD2 (6 bases). The CDR3 totals 15 residues. V was clipped by 4 bases and J by 2 bases, with 13 bases between them. The germline V gene encodes CDR1 MNHNS and CDR2 SASEGT. The DNA of the CDR3 is TGTGCCAGCAGTGGGGGGGACCCAATCACAGATACGCAGTATTTT. The encoded protein is CASSGGDPITDTQYF.

The V and J genes are TRBV5-1 and TRBJ1-5; 10 bases fit TRBD1. Per the germline V gene, CDR1 is SGHRS and CDR2 is YFSETQ. The trim removed 0 bases at V and 4 bases at J, leaving 4 bases unmatched. The CDR3 is 16 amino acids. The CDR3 nucleotides read TGCGCCAGCAGCTTGGAACCGGGACAGGGGAATCAGCCCCAGCATTTT. Translation: CASSLEPGQGNQPQHF.

The V and J genes are TRBV5-1 and TRBJ2-1; 9 bases are shared with TRBD1. V was pared by 7 bases and J by 4 bases, with 6 bases of the junction left unmatched. The length of the CDR3 is 14 residues. Per the germline V gene, CDR1 is SGHRS and CDR2 is YFSETQ. CDR3 sequence: CASLGQGSYNEQFF. The CDR3 DNA reads TGCGCCAGCCTCGGACAGGGGTCGTACAATGAGCAGTTCTTC.

In its sample, this clonotype was seen a few times. This chain connects TRBV12-3 or TRBV12-4 to TRBJ2-5; D remains unclear. Trimming left V 6 bases short and J 5 bases short, with 10 bases between. This CDR3 contains 12 residues. CDR3 in DNA: TGTGCCAGCAGGACCCGGGCGGAGACCCAGTACTTC. Protein sequence: CASRTRAETQYF.